This T cell receptor (beta chain) was sequenced for a study of CD8 T cells in Susac syndrome. The count of this clonotype is one. Roughly 0.45 to 1 ug RNA was reverse transcribed with random hexamers. TCRdb re-called the immunoSEQ multiplex PCR reads through MiXCR, storing one row per CDR3 protein. The table has about 150,000 distinct CDR3 sequences, about 96% seen once; the top ten hold roughly 0.12%. The sequenced sample consisted of CD4+ T cells from PBMCs. The receptor comes from a human donor with Susac syndrome.

CDR3 in amino acids: CASSLLAGANNEQFF. The CDR3 DNA reads TGTGCCAGCAGCTTATTAGCAGGGGCAAACAATGAGCAGTTCTTC. The V call is TRBV7-2, the J call TRBJ2-1; maybe TRBD1 (6 bases). Trimming shortened V by 2 bases and J by 5 bases, and 13 bases separated the two germline ends. The CDR3 runs 15 residues. CDR1 is SGHTA and CDR2 is FQGNSA in the germline V gene.